This entry concerns a single T cell receptor beta chain. Its target is unknown. CDR3 size: 15 residues. Germline CDR1 and CDR2: SGDLS and YYNGEE. Trimming shortened V by 4 bases and J by 3 bases, and 14 bases separated the two germline ends. These data are taken from a study of OX40 agonist ivuxolimab in advanced cancers. Study context: Those enrolled were roughly 85% male, with a mean age of roughly 62 years and ages from roughly 20 to 90.

Profiled with immunoSEQ multiplex PCR; TCRdb holds only in-frame clones, not every one. The table shows more than 60,000 clones, with roughly 80% occurring only once. Overall study results and limits: By week 6 at 0.1 to 3.0 mg/kg, blood CD4+ and CD8+ T cells had expanded clonally.

The rearrangement uses TRBV9 and TRBJ1-5; weak D call: TRBD1 (5 bases). The input for sequencing was CD4+ or CD8+ T cells sorted from blood, taken in a trial of the OX40 agonist ivuxolimab. This TCR derives from an adult with an advanced solid tumor such as melanoma, head and neck, liver or kidney cancer. CDR3 region: CASSTGAALNQPQHF. CDR3 DNA: TGTGCCAGCAGCACCGGGGCAGCCCTCAATCAGCCCCAGCATTTT.